This passage covers 6 T cell receptor beta chains from one sample sequenced in a study of blood T cells in healthy people across ages. A second roughly 7 to 12 cycle PCR used barcoded and J-beta primers. TCRdb called the 5' RACE reads again in MiXCR, with one record for every CDR3 protein. The top ten hold roughly 23% of the sample, which has 1.5 million to 2 million distinct CDR3 sequences, roughly 43% seen once. The sample consisted of blood. Every receptor here comes from a human donor in good health.

This clonotype was found once. The V and J genes are TRBV28 and TRBJ1-5; 7 nucleotides align to TRBD1. This CDR3 contains 13 residues. Trimming cost V 6 bases and J 7 bases; bases outside gene matches: 6. Germline V gene data show CDR1 as MDHEN and CDR2 as SYDVKM. The CDR3 protein is CASRPGQAQPQHF. The CDR3 region has the DNA TGTGCCAGCAGGCCCGGACAGGCGCAGCCCCAGCATTTT. The full variable domain, with the rest looked up from reference TRBV28 and TRBJ1-5, is DVKVTQSSRYLVKRTGEKVFLECVQDMDHENMFWYRQDPGLGLRLIYFSYDVKMKEKGDIPEGYSVSREKKERFSLILESASTNQTSMYLCASRPGQAQPQHFGDGTRLSIL.

The chain recombines TRBV12-3 or TRBV12-4 with TRBJ2-1; 11 positions match TRBD2. V lost 1 base to trimming and J lost 0 bases; unmatched junction nucleotides: 8. This CDR3 is 19 amino acids long. The CDR3 bases are TGTGCCAGCAGTTTAGGGGCTAGCGGGGGGCCTAGCTCCTACAATGAGCAGTTCTTC. Translation: CASSLGASGGPSSYNEQFF.

This clonotype was observed a few times. The rearrangement joins TRBV29-1 to TRBJ2-6, with D tentatively TRBD2 (6 bases). The germline V gene has CDR1 SQVTM and CDR2 ANQGSEA. V lost 6 bases and J lost 10, with 16 bases in between. The CDR3 sequence is 13 residues long. The CDR3 region is CSVGTLGPNVLTF. As DNA, the CDR3 is TGCAGCGTCGGGACTCTGGGGCCTAACGTCCTGACTTTC. The full variable domain, in which reference TRBV29-1 and TRBJ2-6 provide the parts outside the CDR3, is SAVISQKPSRDICQRGTSLTIQCQVDSQVTMMFWYRQQPGQSLTLIATANQGSEATYESGFVIDKFPISRPNLTFSTLTVSNMSPEDSSIYLCSVGTLGPNVLTFGAGSRLTVL.

Details on this clonotype: The junction departs from germline at one end; a sequencing error may be responsible. The rearrangement uses TRBV27 and TRBJ2-5; D is perhaps TRBD1 (5 bases). CDR1 and CDR2 (germline): MNHEY, SMNVEV (reference sequence). The CDR3 contains 14 residues. CDR3 sequence (DNA): TGTGCCAGCAGTAGAACAGGAATAAGAGAGGCCCAGTACTTC. Its protein product is CASSRTGIREAQYF.

This clonotype was seen only a few times. The chain uses TRBV5-1 and TRBJ2-1; a weak D match, TRBD2 (5 bases). There are 16 residues in the CDR3. CDR1 is SGHRS, CDR2 YFSETQ, per germline. Trimming took 0 bases from V and 3 from J, leaving 13 bases between them. The CDR3 protein is CASSLEGRGFYNEQFF. The CDR3 region has the DNA TGCGCCAGCAGCTTGGAGGGCAGAGGGTTCTACAATGAGCAGTTCTTC.

This chain uses TRBV29-1 with TRBJ1-2, with 10 positions matching TRBD1. Losses at the gene ends were 0 bases for V and 2 bases for J; bases not matched to a gene: 18. Germline V gene data show CDR1 as SQVTM and CDR2 as ANQGSEA. The CDR3 is 20 amino acids. This CDR3 reads CSVEDQPSMGQGNPNYGYTF. The CDR3 DNA is TGCAGCGTTGAAGATCAGCCGTCAATGGGACAGGGGAACCCGAACTATGGCTACACCTTC.